This TCR beta chain was recorded in a study of cytomegalovirus exposure and HLA in healthy donors. Study in general: One earlier analysis, a look at 180 million or so T cells, found approximately 120 million unique TCR beta sequences. There were approximately 85 million unique TCRs (from HLA-typed donors) in an early data release.

The germline V gene encodes CDR1 SNHLY and CDR2 FYNNEI. J was trimmed by 3 bases and V by 8 bases; bases with no gene match: 10. The CDR3 is 15 residues long. This clone turned up a few times. 60 Vbeta and 13 Jbeta primers were used in PCR. TCRdb keeps only in-frame clones here, not all; method: immunoSEQ multiplex PCR. The sample contains under 200,000 clones, roughly 73% of which appear only once. The clonotype comes from a woman younger than 45 in good health and CMV-seronegative. Sequencing was carried out using PBMCs. J is TRBJ2-3 and V is TRBV2; TRBD2 matches 8 bases. CDR3 protein: CASGRSGGPTDTQYF. The CDR3 DNA sequence: TGTGCCAGCGGAAGGTCGGGGGGGCCTACAGATACGCAGTATTTT.